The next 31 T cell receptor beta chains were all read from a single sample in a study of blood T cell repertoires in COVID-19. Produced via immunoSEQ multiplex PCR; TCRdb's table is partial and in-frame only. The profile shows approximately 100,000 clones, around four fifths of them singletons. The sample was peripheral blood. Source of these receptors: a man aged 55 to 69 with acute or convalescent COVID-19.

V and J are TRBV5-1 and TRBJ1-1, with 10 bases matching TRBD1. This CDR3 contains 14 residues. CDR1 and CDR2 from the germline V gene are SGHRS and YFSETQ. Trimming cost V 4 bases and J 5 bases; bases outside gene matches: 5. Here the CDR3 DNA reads TGCGCCAGCAGCAGGGACAGGGGTGGAACTGAAGCTTTCTTT. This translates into CASSRDRGGTEAFF. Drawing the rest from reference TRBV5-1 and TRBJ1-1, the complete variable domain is KAGVTQTPRYLIKTRGQQVTLSCSPISGHRSVSWYQQTPGQGLQFLFEYFSETQRNKGNFPGRFSGRQFSNSRSEMNVSTLELGDSALYLCASSRDRGGTEAFFGQGTRLTVV.

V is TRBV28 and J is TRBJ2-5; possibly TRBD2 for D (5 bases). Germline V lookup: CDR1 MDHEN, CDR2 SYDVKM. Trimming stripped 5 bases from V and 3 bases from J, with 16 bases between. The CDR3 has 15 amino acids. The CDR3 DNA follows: TGTGCCAGCAGTCCCCCGGACGGAGGTAAAGAGACCCAGTACTTC. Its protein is CASSPPDGGKETQYF.

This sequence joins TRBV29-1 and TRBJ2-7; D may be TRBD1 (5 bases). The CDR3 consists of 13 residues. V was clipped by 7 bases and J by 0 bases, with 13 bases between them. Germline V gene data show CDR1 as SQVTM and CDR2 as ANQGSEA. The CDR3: CSAGAGFSYEQYF. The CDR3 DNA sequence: TGCAGCGCTGGGGCCGGATTCTCCTACGAGCAGTACTTC.

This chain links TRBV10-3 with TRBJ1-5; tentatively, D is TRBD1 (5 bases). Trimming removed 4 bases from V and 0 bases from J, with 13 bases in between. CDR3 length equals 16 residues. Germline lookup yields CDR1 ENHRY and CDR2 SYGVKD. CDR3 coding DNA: TGTGCCATCAGTGGGGGCAGCCGCGATAGCAATCAGCCCCAGCATTTT. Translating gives CAISGGSRDSNQPQHF.

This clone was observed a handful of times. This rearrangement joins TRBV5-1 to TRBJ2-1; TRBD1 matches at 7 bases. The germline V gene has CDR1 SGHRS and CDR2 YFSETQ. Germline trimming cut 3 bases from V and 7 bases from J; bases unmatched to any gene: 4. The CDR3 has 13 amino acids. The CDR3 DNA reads TGCGCCAGCAGCTCGGGACAGTATAATGAGCAGTTCTTC. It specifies CASSSGQYNEQFF.

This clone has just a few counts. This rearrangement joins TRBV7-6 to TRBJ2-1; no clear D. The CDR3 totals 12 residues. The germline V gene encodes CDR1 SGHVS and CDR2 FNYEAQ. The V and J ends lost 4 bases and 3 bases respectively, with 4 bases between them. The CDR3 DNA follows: TGTGCCAGCAGCTCCAACTACAATGAGCAGTTCTTC. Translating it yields CASSSNYNEQFF.

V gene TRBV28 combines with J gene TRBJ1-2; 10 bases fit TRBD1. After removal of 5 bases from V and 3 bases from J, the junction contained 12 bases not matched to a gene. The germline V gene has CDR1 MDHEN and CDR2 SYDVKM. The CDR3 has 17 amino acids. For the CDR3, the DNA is TGTGCCAGCAGTATTACAATAGGGACAGGGGTCTACTATGGCTACACCTTC. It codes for CASSITIGTGVYYGYTF.

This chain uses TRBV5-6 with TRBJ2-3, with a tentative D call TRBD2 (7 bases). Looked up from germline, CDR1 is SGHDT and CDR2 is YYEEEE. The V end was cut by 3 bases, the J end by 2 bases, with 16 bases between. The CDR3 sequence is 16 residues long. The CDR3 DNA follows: TGTGCCAGCAGCTCTCAGGGGAGGGCCGCCACAGATACGCAGTATTTT. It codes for CASSSQGRAATDTQYF.

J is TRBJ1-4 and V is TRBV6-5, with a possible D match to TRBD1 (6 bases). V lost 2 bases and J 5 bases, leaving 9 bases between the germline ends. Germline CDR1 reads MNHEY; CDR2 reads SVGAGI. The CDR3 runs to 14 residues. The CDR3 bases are TGTGCCAGCAGTTACGACAGGACCAATGAAAAACTGTTTTTT. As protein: CASSYDRTNEKLFF.

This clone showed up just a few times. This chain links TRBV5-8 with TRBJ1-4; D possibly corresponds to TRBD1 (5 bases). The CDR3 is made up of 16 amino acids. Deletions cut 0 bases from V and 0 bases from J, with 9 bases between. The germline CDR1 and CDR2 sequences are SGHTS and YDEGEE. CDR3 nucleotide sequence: TGTGCCAGCAGCTTGGGTCAGGGCCCAACTAATGAAAAACTGTTTTTT. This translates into CASSLGQGPTNEKLFF.

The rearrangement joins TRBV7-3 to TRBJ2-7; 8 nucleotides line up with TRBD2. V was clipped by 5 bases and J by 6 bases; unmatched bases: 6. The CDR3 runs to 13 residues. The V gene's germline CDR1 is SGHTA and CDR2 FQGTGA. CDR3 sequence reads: CASSLSGKGEQYF. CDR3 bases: TGTGCCAGCAGCCTTAGCGGGAAGGGCGAGCAGTACTTC.

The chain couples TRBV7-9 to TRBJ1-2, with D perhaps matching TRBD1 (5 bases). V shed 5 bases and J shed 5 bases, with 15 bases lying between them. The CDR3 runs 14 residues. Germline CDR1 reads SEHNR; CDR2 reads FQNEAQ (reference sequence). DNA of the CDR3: TGTGCCAGCAGCCCCCTCGACAGAGGTTATGGCTACACCTTC. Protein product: CASSPLDRGYGYTF. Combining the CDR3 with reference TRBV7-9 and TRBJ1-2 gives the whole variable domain DTGVSQNPRHKITKRGQNVTFRCDPISEHNRLYWYRQTLGQGPEFLTYFQNEAQLEKSRLLSDRFSAERPKGSFSTLEIQRTEQGDSAMYLCASSPLDRGYGYTFGSGTRLTVV.

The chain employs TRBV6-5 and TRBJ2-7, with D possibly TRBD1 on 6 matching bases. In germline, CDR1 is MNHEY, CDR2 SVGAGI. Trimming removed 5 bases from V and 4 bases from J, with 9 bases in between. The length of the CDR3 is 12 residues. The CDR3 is CASSLRGYEQYF. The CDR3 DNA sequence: TGTGCCAGCAGTCTCAGGGGTTACGAGCAGTACTTC.

DNA of the CDR3: TGTGCCAGCAGTTACTCAATGGCTTACTATGGCTACACCTTC. It is translated as CASSYSMAYYGYTF. The rearrangement uses TRBV6-5 and TRBJ1-2, with D unresolved. Germline assignment: CDR1 MNHEY and CDR2 SVGAGI. CDR3 size: 14 residues. The V end lost 0 bases, the J end lost 3 bases, and 8 bases lay between the germline ends.

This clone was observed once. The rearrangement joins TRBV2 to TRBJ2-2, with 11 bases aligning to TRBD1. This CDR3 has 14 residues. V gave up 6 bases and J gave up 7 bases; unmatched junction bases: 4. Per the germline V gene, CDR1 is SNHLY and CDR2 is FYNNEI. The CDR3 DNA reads TGTGCCAGCAGAGGACAGGGGGCCGGCGGGGAGCTGTTTTTT. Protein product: CASRGQGAGGELFF.

The CDR3 here is CASSHALDTGELFF. CDR3 bases: TGTGCCAGCAGCCACGCGTTGGACACCGGGGAGCTGTTTTTT. V and J are TRBV7-3 and TRBJ2-2; D unclear. From germline, CDR1 is SGHTA and CDR2 FQGTGA. The CDR3 contains 14 residues. V lost 5 bases and J 3 bases, leaving 10 bases between the germline ends.

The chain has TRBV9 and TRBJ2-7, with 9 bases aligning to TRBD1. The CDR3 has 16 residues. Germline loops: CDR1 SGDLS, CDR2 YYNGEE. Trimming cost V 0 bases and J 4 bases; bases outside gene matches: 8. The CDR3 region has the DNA TGTGCCAGCAGCGTAGCCGGGACAGGGAGTTCGTACGAGCAGTACTTC. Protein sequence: CASSVAGTGSSYEQYF.

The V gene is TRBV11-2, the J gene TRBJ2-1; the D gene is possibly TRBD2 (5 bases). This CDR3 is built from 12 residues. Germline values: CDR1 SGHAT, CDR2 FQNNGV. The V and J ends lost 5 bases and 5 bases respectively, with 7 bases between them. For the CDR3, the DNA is TGTGCCAGCAGCGAGAGGGACAATGAGCAGTTCTTC. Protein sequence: CASSERDNEQFF.

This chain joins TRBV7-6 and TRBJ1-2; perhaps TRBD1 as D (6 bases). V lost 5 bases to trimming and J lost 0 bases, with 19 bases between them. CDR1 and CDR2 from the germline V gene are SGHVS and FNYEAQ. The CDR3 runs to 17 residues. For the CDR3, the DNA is TGTGCCAGCAGCCCCAAGTTGCAACAGGGAGCTAACTATGGCTACACCTTC. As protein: CASSPKLQQGANYGYTF.

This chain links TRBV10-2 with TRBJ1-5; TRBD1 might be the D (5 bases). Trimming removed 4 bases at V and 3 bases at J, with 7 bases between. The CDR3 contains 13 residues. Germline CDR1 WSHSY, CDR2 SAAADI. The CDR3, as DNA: TGCGCCAGCAGTGGACAGTACAATCAGCCCCAGCATTTT. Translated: CASSGQYNQPQHF.

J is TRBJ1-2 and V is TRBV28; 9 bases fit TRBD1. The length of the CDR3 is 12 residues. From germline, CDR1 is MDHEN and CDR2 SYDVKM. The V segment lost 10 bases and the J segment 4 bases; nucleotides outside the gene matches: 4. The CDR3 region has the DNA TGTGCCATTACAGGGGGCGGCTATGGCTACACCTTC. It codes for CAITGGGYGYTF.

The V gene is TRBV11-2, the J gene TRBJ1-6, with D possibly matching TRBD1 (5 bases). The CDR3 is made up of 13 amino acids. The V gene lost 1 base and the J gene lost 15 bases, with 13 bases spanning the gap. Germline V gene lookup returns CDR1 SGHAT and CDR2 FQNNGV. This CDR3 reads CASSLGSQANLHF. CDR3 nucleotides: TGTGCCAGCAGCTTAGGGTCACAGGCTAACCTCCACTTT.

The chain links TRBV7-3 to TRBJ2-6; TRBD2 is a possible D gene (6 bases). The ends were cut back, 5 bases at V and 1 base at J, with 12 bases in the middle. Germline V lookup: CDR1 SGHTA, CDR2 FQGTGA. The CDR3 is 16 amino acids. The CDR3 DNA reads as TGTGCCAGCAGCCCCAGTGGGAGGTCTGGGGCCAACGTCCTGACTTTC. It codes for CASSPSGRSGANVLTF. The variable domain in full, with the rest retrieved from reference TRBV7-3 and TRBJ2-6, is GAGVSQTPSNKVTEKGKYVELRCDPISGHTALYWYRQSLGQGPEFLIYFQGTGAADDSGLPNDRFFAVRPEGSVSTLKIQRTERGDSAVYLCASSPSGRSGANVLTFGAGSRLTVL.

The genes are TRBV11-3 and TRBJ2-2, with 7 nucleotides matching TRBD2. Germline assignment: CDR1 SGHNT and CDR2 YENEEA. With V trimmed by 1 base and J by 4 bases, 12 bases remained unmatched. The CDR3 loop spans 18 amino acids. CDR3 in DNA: TGTGCCAGCAGCTTAGCTTGGTCGAGGACTAGGCGCACCGGGGAGCTGTTTTTT. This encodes CASSLAWSRTRRTGELFF.

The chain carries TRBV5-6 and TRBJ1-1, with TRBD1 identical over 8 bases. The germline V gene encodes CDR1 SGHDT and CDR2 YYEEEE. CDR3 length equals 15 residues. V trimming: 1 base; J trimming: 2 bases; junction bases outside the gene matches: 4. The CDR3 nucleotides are TGTGCCAGCAGCTTGCCAGGGGGCACCAACACTGAAGCTTTCTTT. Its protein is CASSLPGGTNTEAFF. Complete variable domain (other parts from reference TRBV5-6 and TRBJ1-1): DAGVTQSPTHLIKTRGQQVTLRCSPKSGHDTVSWYQQALGQGPQFIFQYYEEEERQRGNFPDRFSGHQFPNYSSELNVNALLLGDSALYLCASSLPGGTNTEAFFGQGTRLTVV.

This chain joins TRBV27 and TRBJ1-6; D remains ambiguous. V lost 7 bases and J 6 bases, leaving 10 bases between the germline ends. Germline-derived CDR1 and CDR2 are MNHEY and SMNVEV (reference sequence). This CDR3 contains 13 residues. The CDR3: CASTNSFNSPLHF. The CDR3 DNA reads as TGTGCCAGCACGAACAGCTTTAATTCACCCCTCCACTTT.

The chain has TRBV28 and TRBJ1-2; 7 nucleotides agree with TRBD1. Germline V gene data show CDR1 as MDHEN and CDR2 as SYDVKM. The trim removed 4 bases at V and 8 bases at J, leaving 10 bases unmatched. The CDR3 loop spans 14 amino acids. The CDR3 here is CASSSPTGLAGYTF. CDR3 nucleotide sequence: TGTGCCAGCAGTTCCCCGACAGGGCTGGCAGGCTACACCTTC.

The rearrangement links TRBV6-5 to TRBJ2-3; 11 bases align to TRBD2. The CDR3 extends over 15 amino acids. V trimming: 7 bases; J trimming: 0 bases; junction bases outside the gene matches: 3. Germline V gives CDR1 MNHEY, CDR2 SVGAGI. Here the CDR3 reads CASTRTSGSTDTQYF. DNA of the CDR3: TGTGCCAGCACCAGGACTAGCGGGAGCACAGATACGCAGTATTTT.

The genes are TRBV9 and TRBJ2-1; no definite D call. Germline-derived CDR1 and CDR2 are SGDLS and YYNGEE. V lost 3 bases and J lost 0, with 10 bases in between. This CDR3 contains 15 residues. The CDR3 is CASSALRHSYNEQFF. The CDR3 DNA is TGTGCCAGCAGCGCACTCCGACACTCCTACAATGAGCAGTTCTTC.

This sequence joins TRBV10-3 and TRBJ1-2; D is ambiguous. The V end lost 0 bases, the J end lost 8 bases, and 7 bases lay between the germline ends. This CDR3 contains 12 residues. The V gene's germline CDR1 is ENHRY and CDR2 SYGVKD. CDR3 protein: CAISESPGGYTF. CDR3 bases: TGTGCCATCAGTGAGTCCCCGGGGGGCTACACCTTC.

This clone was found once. In nucleotides, the CDR3 is TGTGCCAGCAGCCAAGAGCGGACAGGGGGCGCGAGTCGCGAGCAGTACTTC. It encodes CASSQERTGGASREQYF. The chain links TRBV3-1 (or the pseudogene TRBV3-2) to TRBJ2-7, with 11 positions matching TRBD1. Per germline, CDR1 LGHDT and CDR2 YNNKEL (reference sequence). With V trimmed by 0 bases and J by 6 bases, 10 bases remained unmatched. The CDR3 is 17 amino acids.